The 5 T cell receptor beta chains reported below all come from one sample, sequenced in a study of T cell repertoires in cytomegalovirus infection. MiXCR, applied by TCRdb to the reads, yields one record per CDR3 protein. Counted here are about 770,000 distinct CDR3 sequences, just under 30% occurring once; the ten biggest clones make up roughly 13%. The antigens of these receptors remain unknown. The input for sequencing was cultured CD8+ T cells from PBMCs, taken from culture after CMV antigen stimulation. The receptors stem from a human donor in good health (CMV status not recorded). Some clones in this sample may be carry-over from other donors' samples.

CDR3 bases: TGTGCCAGCAGTCCTTCGGGGCAGGGGGCGCATTATGGCTACACCTTC. As protein: CASSPSGQGAHYGYTF. The rearrangement uses TRBV27 and TRBJ1-2, with 8 bases fitting TRBD1. The CDR3 is made up of 16 amino acids. Germline loops: CDR1 MNHEY, CDR2 SMNVEV (reference sequence). V dropped 5 bases and J dropped 5; count of bases not matched to a gene: 13.

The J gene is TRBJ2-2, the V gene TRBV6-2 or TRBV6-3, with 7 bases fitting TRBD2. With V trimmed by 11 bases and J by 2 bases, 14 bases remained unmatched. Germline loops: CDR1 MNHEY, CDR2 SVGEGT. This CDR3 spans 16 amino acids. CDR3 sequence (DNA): TGTGCCGGGGGGGACCACTTGGACCTCAACACCGGGGAGCTGTTTTTT. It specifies CAGGDHLDLNTGELFF.

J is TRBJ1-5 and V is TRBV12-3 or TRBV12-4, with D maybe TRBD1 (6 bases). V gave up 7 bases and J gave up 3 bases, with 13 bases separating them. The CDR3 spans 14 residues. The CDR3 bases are TGTGCCAGCAACCTACAGGGAGTCAATCAGCCCCAGCATTTT. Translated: CASNLQGVNQPQHF.

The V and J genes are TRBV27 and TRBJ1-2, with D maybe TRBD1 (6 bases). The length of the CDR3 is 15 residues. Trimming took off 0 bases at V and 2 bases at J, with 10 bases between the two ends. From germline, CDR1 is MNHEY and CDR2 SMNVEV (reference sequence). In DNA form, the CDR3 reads TGTGCCAGCAGTTTATCACCCGGACAGAACTATGGCTACACCTTC. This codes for CASSLSPGQNYGYTF.

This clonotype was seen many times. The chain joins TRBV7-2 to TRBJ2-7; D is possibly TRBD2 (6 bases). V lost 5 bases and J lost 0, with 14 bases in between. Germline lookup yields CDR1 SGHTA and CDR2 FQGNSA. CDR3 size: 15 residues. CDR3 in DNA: TGTGCCAGCAGCGCCGCCCGAGCGGGCTCCTACGAGCAGTACTTC. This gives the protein CASSAARAGSYEQYF.